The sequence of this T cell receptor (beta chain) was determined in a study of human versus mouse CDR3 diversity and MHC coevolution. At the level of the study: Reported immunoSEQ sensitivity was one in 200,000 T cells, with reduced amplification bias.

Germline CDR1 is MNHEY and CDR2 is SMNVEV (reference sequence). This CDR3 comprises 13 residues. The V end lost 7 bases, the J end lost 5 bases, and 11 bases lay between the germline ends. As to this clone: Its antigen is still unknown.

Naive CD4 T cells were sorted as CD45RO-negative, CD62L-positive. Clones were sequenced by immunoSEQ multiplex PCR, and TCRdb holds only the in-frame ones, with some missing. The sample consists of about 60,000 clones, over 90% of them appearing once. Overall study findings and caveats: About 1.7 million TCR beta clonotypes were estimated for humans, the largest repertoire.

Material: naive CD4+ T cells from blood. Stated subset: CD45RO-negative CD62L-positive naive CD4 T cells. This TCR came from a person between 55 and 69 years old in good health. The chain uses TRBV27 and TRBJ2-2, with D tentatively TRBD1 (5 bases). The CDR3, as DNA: TGTGCCAGCAAGGCAGGGTGGACCGGGGAGCTGTTTTTT. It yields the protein CASKAGWTGELFF.